The 23 T cell receptor beta chains below all came from one sample that was sequenced in a study of T cells in Graves' hyperthyroidism and ophthalmopathy. Using RNA transcripts as the source, TCR beta CDR3 regions were amplified. A set of HTBI primers served as the primers for a first-round RT-PCR of the TCR CDR3. One entry per CDR3 protein, called by TCRdb with MiXCR from the multiplex PCR reads. The data contain about 640,000 distinct CDR3 sequences, more than 20% of them singletons. The specimen sequenced was blood. The receptor set was obtained from a man aged 25 to 40 with Graves' ophthalmopathy.

This clonotype was counted only a few times. The V and J genes are TRBV15 and TRBJ2-3, with 7 bases matching TRBD1. The germline V gene has CDR1 LNHNV and CDR2 YYDKDF (reference sequence). The CDR3 extends over 16 amino acids. The V segment lost 1 base and the J segment 5 bases; nucleotides outside the gene matches: 9. The CDR3 bases are TGTGCCACCAGCAGAGGAGGACAGGAGAATCTAGATACGCAGTATTTT. Translation: CATSRGGQENLDTQYF.

The chain employs TRBV12-3 or TRBV12-4 and TRBJ2-2; 7 bases fit TRBD2. There are 18 residues in the CDR3. The V and J ends lost 1 base and 3 bases, in that order; junction bases with no gene match: 11. The CDR3 region is CASSLGRTGTIHTGELFF. CDR3 bases: TGTGCCAGCAGTTTAGGGAGAACCGGGACTATACACACCGGGGAGCTGTTTTTT.

This chain links TRBV6-1 with TRBJ1-4, with D possibly being TRBD1 (6 bases). The CDR3 consists of 12 residues. The germline V gene has CDR1 MNHNS and CDR2 SASEGT. V shed 10 bases and J shed 7 bases, with 13 bases lying between them. The CDR3 coding sequence is TGTGCCACCCGGGACAATGGTGAAAAACTGTTTTTT. This translates into CATRDNGEKLFF.

The CDR3 nucleotides read TGTGCCAGTACCGAAGGTTTTTCTTCCTACGAGCAGTACTTC. This encodes CASTEGFSSYEQYF. The chain recombines TRBV19 with TRBJ2-7; D remains ambiguous. Trimming removed 7 bases at V and 1 base at J, with 14 bases between. Germline V gene data show CDR1 as LNHDA and CDR2 as SQIVND (reference sequence). The CDR3 has 14 residues.

V gene TRBV11-2 combines with J gene TRBJ1-6, with D possibly being TRBD1 (5 bases). This CDR3 is built from 16 residues. V was shortened by 2 bases and J by 6 bases, with 14 bases between the two germline ends. Germline lookup yields CDR1 SGHAT and CDR2 FQNNGV. The CDR3 DNA is TGTGCCAGCAGCTTAAAGGGACCGCCGTCTAATTCACCCCTCCACTTT. It is translated as CASSLKGPPSNSPLHF.

This clonotype was counted a few times. V usage is TRBV6-1 and J usage is TRBJ2-6, with D unresolved. The CDR3 contains 15 residues. Germline values: CDR1 MNHNS, CDR2 SASEGT. V was trimmed by 5 bases and J by 0 bases, leaving 8 bases between them. The CDR3: CASSRVSSGANVLTF. The CDR3 coding sequence is TGTGCCAGCAGTCGCGTTTCCTCTGGGGCCAACGTCCTGACTTTC.

This clonotype occurred a few times. A read error may produce the germline difference seen at one junction end. The chain couples TRBV7-7 to TRBJ2-1, with D possibly being TRBD1 or TRBD2 (7 bases each). The CDR3 is made up of 15 amino acids. Germline V lookup: CDR1 SSHAT, CDR2 FNYEAQ (reference sequence). The CDR3 DNA reads TGTGCTAGCAGCCCCCAGGGGGGGCCCTACAATGAGCAGTTCTTC. It is translated as CASSPQGGPYNEQFF.

CDR3 DNA: TGCAGTGCTAGAAGCGGACAGGCTAATTCACCCCTCCACTTT. Translation gives CSARSGQANSPLHF. The chain is built from TRBV20-1 and TRBJ1-6; TRBD1 matches at 7 bases. The germline gives CDR1 DFQATT, CDR2 SNEGSKA (reference sequence). CDR3 size: 14 residues. The V segment lost 2 bases and the J segment 6 bases; nucleotides outside the gene matches: 4.

In its sample, this clonotype was seen many times. V is TRBV7-3 and J is TRBJ2-3, with TRBD2 matching over 7 bases. This CDR3 has 15 amino acids. Germline V gene sequence: CDR1 SGHTA, CDR2 FQGTGA. The V segment lost 1 base and the J segment 6 bases; nucleotides outside the gene matches: 7. The DNA of the CDR3 is TGTGCCAGCAGCTTAAGTGGCGGGAGTCCCGATACGCAGTATTTT. It yields the protein CASSLSGGSPDTQYF.

This clonotype was counted ten times or more. The chain has TRBV2 and TRBJ2-7, with 7 bases matching TRBD2. This CDR3 contains 11 residues. CDR1 and CDR2 from the germline V gene are SNHLY and FYNNEI. V trimming: 8 bases; J trimming: 3 bases; junction bases outside the gene matches: 1. In DNA form, the CDR3 reads TGTGCCAGCGGGGGGGGCTACGAGCAGTACTTC. Its protein is CASGGGYEQYF.

The rearrangement links TRBV6-5 to TRBJ2-5; D assignment may be TRBD1 or TRBD2 (5 bases each). The CDR3 totals 17 residues. Trimming removed 2 bases from V and 0 bases from J, with 16 bases in between. Germline values: CDR1 MNHEY, CDR2 SVGAGI. The CDR3 DNA follows: TGTGCCAGCAGTTACGGGGGACGAAGAGGATACCAAGAGACCCAGTACTTC. Translating gives CASSYGGRRGYQETQYF.

The chain employs TRBV29-1 and TRBJ2-7; the D gene is possibly TRBD2 (6 bases). Trimming removed 6 bases at V and 3 bases at J, with 15 bases between. Germline V gene data show CDR1 as SQVTM and CDR2 as ANQGSEA. CDR3 size: 13 residues. The DNA of the CDR3 is TGCAGCGTCGGCCTCAGCGGGCGCTACGAGCAGTACTTC. Its translation is CSVGLSGRYEQYF.

This clonotype came up many times. This chain joins TRBV5-1 and TRBJ2-1; the D is unclear. The CDR3 runs 17 residues. Germline V lookup: CDR1 SGHRS, CDR2 YFSETQ. The germline V and J ends were trimmed by 0 bases and 2 bases, with 15 bases remaining between them. As DNA, the CDR3 is TGCGCCAGCAGCTTGGTTTCCTCCAGCGTAGCCTACAATGAGCAGTTCTTC. Translated, it gives CASSLVSSSVAYNEQFF.

This clonotype was seen a few times. The V gene is TRBV9, the J gene TRBJ2-2; no firm D call. Per the germline V gene, CDR1 is SGDLS and CDR2 is YYNGEE. CDR3 length equals 14 residues. V was trimmed by 0 bases and J by 5 bases, leaving 8 bases between them. CDR3 in DNA: TGTGCCAGCAGCGTAGTTGAGAGAACCGGGGAGCTGTTTTTT. This codes for CASSVVERTGELFF.

In its sample, this clonotype was seen a few times. The chain links TRBV20-1 to TRBJ2-7; 12 bases match TRBD1. With V trimmed by 5 bases and J by 0 bases, 8 bases remained unmatched. Germline V gene sequence: CDR1 DFQATT, CDR2 SNEGSKA (reference sequence). This CDR3 region has 16 residues. The CDR3 protein is CSAEGQGALISYEQYF. As DNA, the CDR3 is TGCAGTGCTGAGGGACAGGGGGCGCTGATCTCCTACGAGCAGTACTTC.

This clonotype was counted at least ten times. Here the CDR3 reads CASSLTLWSNYGYTF. The CDR3 coding sequence is TGTGCCAGCAGCTTAACGTTGTGGAGTAACTATGGCTACACCTTC. This rearrangement joins TRBV7-3 to TRBJ1-2; no clear D. The CDR3 runs to 15 residues. Trimming took 0 bases from V and 1 from J, leaving 9 bases between them. Germline loops: CDR1 SGHTA, CDR2 FQGTGA.

This clonotype has a count of ten or more. V usage is TRBV20-1 and J usage is TRBJ1-4; D gene ambiguous. CDR1 DFQATT and CDR2 SNEGSKA come from the germline V gene (reference sequence). The CDR3 consists of 15 residues. V was clipped by 0 bases and J by 1 base, with 9 bases between them. The CDR3 nucleotides are TGCAGTGCTAGAGATAGCGGCGGAACTAATGAAAAACTGTTTTTT. Translated: CSARDSGGTNEKLFF.

This clonotype was found many times. J is TRBJ1-5 and V is TRBV10-2; no clear D. The length of the CDR3 is 13 residues. The germline V gene has CDR1 WSHSY and CDR2 SAAADI. Trimming took off 1 base at V and 4 bases at J, with 5 bases between the two ends. DNA of the CDR3: TGCGCCAGCAGTGAGTTGGGTAATCAGCCCCAGCATTTT. This encodes CASSELGNQPQHF.

The table lists this clonotype with a few counts. The chain carries TRBV20-1 and TRBJ1-1; possibly TRBD1 for D (5 bases). Germline CDR1 and CDR2: DFQATT and SNEGSKA (reference sequence). Trimming removed 5 bases from V and 3 bases from J, with 19 bases in between. The CDR3 has 15 residues. For the CDR3, the DNA is TGCAGTGCTCCGCCCGCCGGGCGAGGGGACACTGAAGCTTTCTTT. Residues: CSAPPAGRGDTEAFF.

This clonotype was observed many times. The gene calls are TRBV6-6 and TRBJ1-2, with 8 bases fitting TRBD1. The length of the CDR3 is 14 residues. V shed 2 bases and J 1 base; nucleotides not matched to a gene: 0. The germline V gene encodes CDR1 MNHNY and CDR2 SVGAGI (reference sequence). The DNA for the CDR3 is TGTGCCAGCAGTTACGACAGGGGTAACTATGGCTACACCTTC. It yields the protein CASSYDRGNYGYTF.

The sample holds many counts of this clonotype. The chain carries TRBV5-1 and TRBJ2-5; D perhaps matches TRBD1 (5 bases). V shed 2 bases and J shed 4 bases, with 12 bases lying between them. There are 14 residues in the CDR3. The germline V gene encodes CDR1 SGHRS and CDR2 YFSETQ. Written as DNA, the CDR3 is TGCGCCAGCAGCTTAGGACAAGGGGTAGAGACCCAGTACTTC. Translating gives CASSLGQGVETQYF.

The CDR3 DNA reads as TGTGCCAGTAGTATCGTTATCATCCGGAGCCCCGGGAATGCAGATACGCAGTATTTT. Protein: CASSIVIIRSPGNADTQYF. The chain couples TRBV19 to TRBJ2-3, with a possible D match to TRBD2 (5 bases). Germline V gene data show CDR1 as LNHDA and CDR2 as SQIVND (reference sequence). V was shortened by 3 bases and J by 4 bases, with 26 bases between the two germline ends. The CDR3 is 19 residues long.

This clonotype was counted at least ten times. This sequence joins TRBV28 and TRBJ1-5; D is undetermined. This CDR3 has 16 residues. Trimming removed 6 bases at V and 6 bases at J, with 21 bases between. Germline V lookup: CDR1 MDHEN, CDR2 SYDVKM. CDR3 in DNA: TGTGCCAGCAGCCATCTCGGCTTACGGAGTGCTCAGCCCCAGCATTTT. It codes for CASSHLGLRSAQPQHF.